The clone carrying this TCR beta chain was seen more than once but under ten times. Other DNA sequences from this sample encode an identical CDR3 as well. This entry belongs to a study of shared clonotypes between healthy human individuals. The naive CD8 subset, CD45RO-negative cells positively selected for CCR7, excluded terminally differentiated effector memory CD45RA+ cells. The CDR3 is 14 residues long. With 2 bases removed from V and 0 bases from J, the gap between germline ends came to 7 bases. The germline V gene encodes CDR1 SGDLS and CDR2 YYNGEE. Once extracted for a subset, genomic DNA was divided evenly among several immunoSEQ plates. The assay was immunoSEQ multiplex PCR, and TCRdb's table has in-frame clones only and misses some. The top ten hold roughly 1.2% of the sample, which has 1.5 million to 2.5 million clones, 85% to 95% seen once.

Sequencing was carried out using naive CD8+ T cells sorted from blood. The sequence was obtained from a man aged 18 to 30 in good health. V is TRBV9 and J is TRBJ2-3, with no clear D. Here the CDR3 reads CASSVDGSTDTQYF. The CDR3 nucleotides read TGTGCCAGCAGCGTTGACGGTAGCACAGATACGCAGTATTTT.